The clone carrying this TCR beta chain has more than one count but fewer than ten. The antigen is unknown. At one boundary the junction diverges from the germline segment, which might be a read error. CDR1 and CDR2 (germline): LGHNA, YSLEER. The CDR3 extends over 13 amino acids. The sequenced template was cDNA made from the entire isolated RNA. Sequencing of naive, central memory and regulatory T cell samples gave an average of roughly 3.5 million reads. This table comes from immunoSEQ multiplex PCR, and its TCRdb copy is limited to in-frame clones, with some not included. This table has under 950,000 clones, roughly a sixth appearing once. The data belong to a study of beta chain features in type 1 diabetes. Findings and caveats of the study: Among patients with Type 1 diabetes, TCRB CDR3s were moderately but significantly shorter in every one of the four CD4+ subsets.

The TCR sequence derives from a woman between 18 and 30 years old in good health. The specimen was naive CD4+ T cells from blood. The rearrangement links TRBV4-3 to TRBJ1-2; D gene unclear. DNA of the CDR3: TGCGCCAGCAGCCAATGGACTAACGATGGCTACACCTTC. Residues: CASSQWTNDGYTF.